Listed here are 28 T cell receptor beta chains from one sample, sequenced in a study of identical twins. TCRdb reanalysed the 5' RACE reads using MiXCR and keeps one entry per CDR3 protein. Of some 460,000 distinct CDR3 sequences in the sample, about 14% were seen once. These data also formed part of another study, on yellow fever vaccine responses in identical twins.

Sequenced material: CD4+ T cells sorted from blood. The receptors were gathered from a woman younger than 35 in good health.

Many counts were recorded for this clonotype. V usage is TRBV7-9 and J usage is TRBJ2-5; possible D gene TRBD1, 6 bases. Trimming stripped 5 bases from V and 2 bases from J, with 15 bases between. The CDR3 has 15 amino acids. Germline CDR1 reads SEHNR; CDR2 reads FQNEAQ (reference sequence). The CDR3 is CASSSPGTLQETQYF. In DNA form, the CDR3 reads TGTGCCAGCAGCAGCCCCGGGACACTTCAAGAGACCCAGTACTTC. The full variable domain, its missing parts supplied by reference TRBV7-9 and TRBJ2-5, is DTGVSQNPRHKITKRGQNVTFRCDPISEHNRLYWYRQTLGQGPEFLTYFQNEAQLEKSRLLSDRFSAERPKGSFSTLEIQRTEQGDSAMYLCASSSPGTLQETQYFGPGTRLLVL.

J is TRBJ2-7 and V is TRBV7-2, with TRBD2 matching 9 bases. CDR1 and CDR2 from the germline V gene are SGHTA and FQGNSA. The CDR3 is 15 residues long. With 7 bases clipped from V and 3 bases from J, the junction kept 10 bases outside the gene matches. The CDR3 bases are TGTGCCAGCACACTTGGGCGGGGGGGCCTCTACGAGCAGTACTTC. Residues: CASTLGRGGLYEQYF. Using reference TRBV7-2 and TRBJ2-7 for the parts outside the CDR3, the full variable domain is GAGVSQSPSNKVTEKGKDVELRCDPISGHTALYWYRQSLGQGLEFLIYFQGNSAPDKSGLPSDRFSAERTGGSVSTLTIQRTQQEDSAVYLCASTLGRGGLYEQYFGPGTRLTVT.

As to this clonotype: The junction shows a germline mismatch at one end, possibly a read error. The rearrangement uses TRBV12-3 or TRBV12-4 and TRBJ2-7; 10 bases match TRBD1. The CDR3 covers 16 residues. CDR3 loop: CASSFTGTGVSNEQYF. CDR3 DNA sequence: TGTGCCAGCAGTTTCACCGGGACAGGGGTCTCCAACGAGCAGTACTTC.

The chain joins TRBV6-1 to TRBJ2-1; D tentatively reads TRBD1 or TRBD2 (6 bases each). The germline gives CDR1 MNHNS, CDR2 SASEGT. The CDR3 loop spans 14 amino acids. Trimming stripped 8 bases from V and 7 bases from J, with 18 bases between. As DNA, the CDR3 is TGTGCCAGCTGTCGGGAAGGGGGGAAGAATGAGCAGTTCTTC. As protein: CASCREGGKNEQFF.

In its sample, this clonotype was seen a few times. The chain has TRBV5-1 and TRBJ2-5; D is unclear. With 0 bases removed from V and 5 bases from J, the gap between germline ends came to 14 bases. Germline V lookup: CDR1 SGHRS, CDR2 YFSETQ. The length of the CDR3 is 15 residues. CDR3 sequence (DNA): TGCGCCAGCAGCTTGGCAACATCCCCTGGGGAGACCCAGTACTTC. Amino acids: CASSLATSPGETQYF.

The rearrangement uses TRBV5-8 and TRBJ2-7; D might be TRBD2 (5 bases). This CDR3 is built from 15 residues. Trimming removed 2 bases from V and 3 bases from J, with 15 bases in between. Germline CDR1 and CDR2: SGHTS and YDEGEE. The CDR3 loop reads CASSFQYRGFYEQYF. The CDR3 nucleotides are TGTGCCAGCAGCTTTCAATATCGGGGTTTCTACGAGCAGTACTTC.

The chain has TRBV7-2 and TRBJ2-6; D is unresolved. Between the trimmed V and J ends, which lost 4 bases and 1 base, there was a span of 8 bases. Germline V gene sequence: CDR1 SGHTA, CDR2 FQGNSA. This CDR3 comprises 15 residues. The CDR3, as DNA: TGTGCCAGCAGCTCACCCCGGTCTGGGGCCAACGTCCTGACTTTC. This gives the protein CASSSPRSGANVLTF.

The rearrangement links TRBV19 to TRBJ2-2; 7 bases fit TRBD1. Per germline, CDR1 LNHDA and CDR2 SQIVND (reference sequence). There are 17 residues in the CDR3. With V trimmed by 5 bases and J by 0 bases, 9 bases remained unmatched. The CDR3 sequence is CASSAKTGTANTGELFF. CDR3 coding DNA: TGTGCCAGTAGTGCGAAAACCGGGACAGCGAACACCGGGGAGCTGTTTTTT.

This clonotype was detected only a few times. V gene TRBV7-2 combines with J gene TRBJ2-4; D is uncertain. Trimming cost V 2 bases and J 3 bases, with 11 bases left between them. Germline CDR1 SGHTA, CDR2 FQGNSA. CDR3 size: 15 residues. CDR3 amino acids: CASSLLAAGKNIQYF. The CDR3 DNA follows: TGTGCCAGCAGCTTATTGGCGGCCGGCAAAAACATTCAGTACTTC.

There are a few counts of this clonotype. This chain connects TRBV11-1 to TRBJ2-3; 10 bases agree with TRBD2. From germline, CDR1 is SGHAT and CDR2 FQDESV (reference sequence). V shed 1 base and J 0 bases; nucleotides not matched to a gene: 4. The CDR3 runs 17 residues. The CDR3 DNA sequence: TGTGCCAGCAGCTTAGAGGCTAGCGGGGGAAGCACAGATACGCAGTATTTT. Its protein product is CASSLEASGGSTDTQYF.

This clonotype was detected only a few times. CDR3 sequence reads: CSARDPSRGSGELFF. The CDR3 DNA is TGCAGTGCTAGGGATCCCTCTCGGGGAAGTGGGGAGCTGTTTTTT. The gene calls are TRBV20-1 and TRBJ2-2; possibly TRBD2 for D (5 bases). CDR1 is DFQATT, CDR2 SNEGSKA, per germline (reference sequence). V was trimmed by 3 bases and J by 8 bases, leaving 19 bases between them. The CDR3 spans 15 residues.

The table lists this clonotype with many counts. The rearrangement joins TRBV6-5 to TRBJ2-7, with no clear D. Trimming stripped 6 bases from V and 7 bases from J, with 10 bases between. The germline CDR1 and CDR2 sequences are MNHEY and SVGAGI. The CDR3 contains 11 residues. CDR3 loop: CASRDRGEQYF. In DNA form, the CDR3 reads TGTGCCAGCAGGGACCGCGGAGAGCAGTACTTC.

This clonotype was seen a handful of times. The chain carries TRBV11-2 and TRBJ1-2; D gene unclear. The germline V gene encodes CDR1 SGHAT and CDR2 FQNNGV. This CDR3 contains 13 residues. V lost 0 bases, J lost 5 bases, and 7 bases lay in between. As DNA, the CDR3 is TGTGCCAGCAGCTTAGATGTTGGTTATGGCTACACCTTC. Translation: CASSLDVGYGYTF.

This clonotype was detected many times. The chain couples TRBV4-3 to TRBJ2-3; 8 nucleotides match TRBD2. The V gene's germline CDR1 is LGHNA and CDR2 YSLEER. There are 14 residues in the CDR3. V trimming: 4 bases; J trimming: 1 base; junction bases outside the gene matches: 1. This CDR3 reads CASSPTSGTDTQYF. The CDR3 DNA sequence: TGCGCCAGCAGCCCGACTAGCGGCACAGATACGCAGTATTTT.

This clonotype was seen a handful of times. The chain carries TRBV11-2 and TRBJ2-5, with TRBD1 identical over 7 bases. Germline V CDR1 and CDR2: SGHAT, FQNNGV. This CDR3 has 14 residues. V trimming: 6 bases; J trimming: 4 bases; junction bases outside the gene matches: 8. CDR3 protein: CASSFGRGRETQYF. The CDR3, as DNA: TGTGCCAGCAGTTTCGGAAGGGGGCGAGAGACCCAGTACTTC.

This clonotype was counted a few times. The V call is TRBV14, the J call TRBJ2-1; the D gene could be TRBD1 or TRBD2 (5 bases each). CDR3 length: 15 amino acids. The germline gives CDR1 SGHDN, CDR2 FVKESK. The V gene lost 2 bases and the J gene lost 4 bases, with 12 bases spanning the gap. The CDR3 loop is CASSQLQGAYNEQFF. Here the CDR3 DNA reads TGTGCCAGCAGCCAACTCCAGGGAGCTTACAATGAGCAGTTCTTC.

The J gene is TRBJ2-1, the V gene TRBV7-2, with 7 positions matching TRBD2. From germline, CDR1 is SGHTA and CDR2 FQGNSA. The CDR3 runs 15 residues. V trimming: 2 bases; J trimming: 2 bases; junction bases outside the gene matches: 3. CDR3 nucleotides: TGTGCCAGCAGCTTACCCGGGACTACCTACAATGAGCAGTTCTTC. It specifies CASSLPGTTYNEQFF. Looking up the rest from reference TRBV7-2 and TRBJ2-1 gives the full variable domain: GAGVSQSPSNKVTEKGKDVELRCDPISGHTALYWYRQSLGQGLEFLIYFQGNSAPDKSGLPSDRFSAERTGGSVSTLTIQRTQQEDSAVYLCASSLPGTTYNEQFFGPGTRLTVL.

CDR3 amino acids: CASSLNSPPGEKLFF. Written as DNA, the CDR3 is TGTGCCAGCTCACTTAACAGCCCCCCAGGGGAAAAACTGTTTTTT. The chain joins TRBV18 to TRBJ1-4, with a possible D match to TRBD1 (5 bases). Germline V CDR1 and CDR2: KGHSH, LQKENI. V dropped 4 bases and J dropped 8 bases, with 17 bases sitting between them. The CDR3 spans 15 residues.

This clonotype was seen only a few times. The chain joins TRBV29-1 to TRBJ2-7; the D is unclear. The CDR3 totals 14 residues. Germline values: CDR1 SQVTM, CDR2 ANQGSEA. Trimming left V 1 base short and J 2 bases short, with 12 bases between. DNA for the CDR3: TGCAGCGTTGAAGTGCTCCAGAATCCCTACGAGCAGTACTTC. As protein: CSVEVLQNPYEQYF.

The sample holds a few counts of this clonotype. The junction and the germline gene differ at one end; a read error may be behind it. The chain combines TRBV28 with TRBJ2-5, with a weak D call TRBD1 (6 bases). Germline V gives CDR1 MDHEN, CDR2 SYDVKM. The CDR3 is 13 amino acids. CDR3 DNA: TGTGCCAGCAGTTGGACAGTGGTAGAGGCCCAGTACTTC. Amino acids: CASSWTVVEAQYF.

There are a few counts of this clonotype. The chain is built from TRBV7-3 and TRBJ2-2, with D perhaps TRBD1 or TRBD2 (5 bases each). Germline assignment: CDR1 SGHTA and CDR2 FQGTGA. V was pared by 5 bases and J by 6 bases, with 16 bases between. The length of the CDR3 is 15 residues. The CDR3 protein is CASSPPGTQPGELFF. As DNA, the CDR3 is TGTGCCAGCAGCCCGCCTGGGACCCAACCCGGGGAGCTGTTTTTT.

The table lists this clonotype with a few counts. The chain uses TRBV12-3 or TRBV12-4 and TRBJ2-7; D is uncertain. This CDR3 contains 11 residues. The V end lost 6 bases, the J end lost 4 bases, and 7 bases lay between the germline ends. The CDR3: CASRGMYEQYF. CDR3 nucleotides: TGTGCCAGCAGGGGAATGTACGAGCAGTACTTC.

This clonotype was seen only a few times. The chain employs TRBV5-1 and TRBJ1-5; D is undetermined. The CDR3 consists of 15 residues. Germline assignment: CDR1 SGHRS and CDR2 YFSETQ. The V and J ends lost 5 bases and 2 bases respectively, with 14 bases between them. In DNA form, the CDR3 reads TGCGCCAGCAGTGTTTCGGGTAGTGGCAATCAGCCCCAGCATTTT. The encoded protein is CASSVSGSGNQPQHF.

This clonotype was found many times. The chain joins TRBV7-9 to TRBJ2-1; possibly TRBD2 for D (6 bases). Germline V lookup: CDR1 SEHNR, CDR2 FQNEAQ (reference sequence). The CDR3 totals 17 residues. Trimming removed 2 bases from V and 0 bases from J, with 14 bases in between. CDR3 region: CASSLPNGGLSYNEQFF. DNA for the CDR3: TGTGCCAGCAGCTTACCAAACGGGGGACTCTCCTACAATGAGCAGTTCTTC.

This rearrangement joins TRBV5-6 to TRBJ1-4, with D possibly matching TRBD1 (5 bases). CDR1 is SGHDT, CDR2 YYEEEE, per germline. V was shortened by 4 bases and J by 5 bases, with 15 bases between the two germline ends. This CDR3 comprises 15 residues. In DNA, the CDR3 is TGTGCCAGCAGCGCCGGGCGACAGATCAATGAAAAACTGTTTTTT. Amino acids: CASSAGRQINEKLFF.

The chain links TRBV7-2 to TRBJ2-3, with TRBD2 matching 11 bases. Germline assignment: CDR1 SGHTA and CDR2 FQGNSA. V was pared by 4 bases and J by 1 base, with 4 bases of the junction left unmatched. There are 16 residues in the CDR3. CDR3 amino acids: CASSSHSGRGTDTQYF. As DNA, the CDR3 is TGTGCCAGCAGCTCTCATAGCGGGAGGGGCACAGATACGCAGTATTTT. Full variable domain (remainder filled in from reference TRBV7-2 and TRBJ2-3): GAGVSQSPSNKVTEKGKDVELRCDPISGHTALYWYRQSLGQGLEFLIYFQGNSAPDKSGLPSDRFSAERTGGSVSTLTIQRTQQEDSAVYLCASSSHSGRGTDTQYFGPGTRLTVL.

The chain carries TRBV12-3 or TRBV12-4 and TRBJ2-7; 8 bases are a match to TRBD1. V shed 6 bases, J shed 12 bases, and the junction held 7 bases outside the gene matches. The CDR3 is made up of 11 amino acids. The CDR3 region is CASSRGQGRYF. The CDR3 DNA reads TGTGCCAGCAGCCGCGGACAGGGCCGGTACTTC.

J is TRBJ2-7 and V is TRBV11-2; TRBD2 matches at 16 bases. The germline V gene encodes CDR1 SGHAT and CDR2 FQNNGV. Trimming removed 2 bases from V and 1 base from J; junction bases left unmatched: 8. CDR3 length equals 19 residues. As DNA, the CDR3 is TGTGCCAGCAGCTTAACTTCACCGGGACTAGCGGGAGGGTCCTACGAGCAGTACTTC. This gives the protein CASSLTSPGLAGGSYEQYF.